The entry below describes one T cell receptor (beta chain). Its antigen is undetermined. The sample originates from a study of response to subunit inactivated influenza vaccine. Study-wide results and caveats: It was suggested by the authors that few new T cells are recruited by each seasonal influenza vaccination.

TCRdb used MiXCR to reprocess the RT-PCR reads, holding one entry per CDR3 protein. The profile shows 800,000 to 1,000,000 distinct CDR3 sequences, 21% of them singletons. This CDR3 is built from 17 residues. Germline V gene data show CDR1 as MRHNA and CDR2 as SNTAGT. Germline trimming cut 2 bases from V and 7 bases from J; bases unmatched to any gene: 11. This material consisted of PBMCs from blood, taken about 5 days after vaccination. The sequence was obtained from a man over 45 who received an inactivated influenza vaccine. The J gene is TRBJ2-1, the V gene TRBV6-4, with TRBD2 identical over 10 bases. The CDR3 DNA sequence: TGTGCCAGCAGTGACCCCCTTAGCGGGGGGCCTTTTAATGAGCAGTTCTTC. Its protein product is CASSDPLSGGPFNEQFF.